This T cell receptor (beta chain) comes out of a study of OX40 agonist ivuxolimab in advanced cancers. Background on the study: The eligibility criteria allowed prior anti-PD-1, anti-PD-L1 or anti-CTLA-4 therapy, and around 40% had some. Study-level points and caveats: Among patients with partial responses at 0.1-3.0 mg/kg, clonal expansion was among the lowest.

This clone was observed once. The antigen is unknown. There are 15 residues in the CDR3. Between the trimmed V and J ends, which lost 1 base and 0 bases, there was a span of 9 bases. Germline values: CDR1 SGHVS, CDR2 FQNEAQ. This table comes from immunoSEQ multiplex PCR, and its TCRdb copy is limited to in-frame clones, with some not included. The sample includes 6,000 or so clones, 81% of them seen just once. No patient had autoimmune disease or received systemic immunosuppression. With baseline, cycle 4 day 1, and cycle 7 day 1 as timepoints, blood was sampled. The sequenced sample was CD4+ or CD8+ T cells sorted from blood, obtained in a trial of the OX40 agonist ivuxolimab. The TCR sequence derives from an adult with an advanced solid tumor such as melanoma, head and neck, liver or kidney cancer. The chain combines TRBV7-8 with TRBJ1-2; D is perhaps TRBD1 (5 bases). The CDR3: CASSLVGAPNYGYTF. As DNA, the CDR3 is TGTGCCAGCAGCTTAGTAGGGGCCCCTAACTATGGCTACACCTTC.